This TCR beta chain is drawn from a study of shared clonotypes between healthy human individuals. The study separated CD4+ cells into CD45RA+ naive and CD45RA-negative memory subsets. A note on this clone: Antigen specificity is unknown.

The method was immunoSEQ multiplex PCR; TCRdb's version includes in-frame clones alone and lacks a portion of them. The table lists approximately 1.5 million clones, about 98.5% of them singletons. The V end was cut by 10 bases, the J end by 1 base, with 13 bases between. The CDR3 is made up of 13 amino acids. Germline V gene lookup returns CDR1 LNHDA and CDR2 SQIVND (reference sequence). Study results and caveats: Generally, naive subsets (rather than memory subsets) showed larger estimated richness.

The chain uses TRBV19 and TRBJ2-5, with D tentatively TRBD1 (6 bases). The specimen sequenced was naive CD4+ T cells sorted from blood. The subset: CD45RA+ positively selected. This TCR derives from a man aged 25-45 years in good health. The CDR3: CATRQVPQETQYF. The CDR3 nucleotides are TGTGCCACTCGACAGGTACCCCAAGAGACCCAGTACTTC.